This is a list of T cell receptor beta chains from one sample in a study of CD8 T cells in Susac syndrome. TCRdb fed the immunoSEQ multiplex PCR reads into MiXCR, producing one record per CDR3 protein. The sample has some 250,000 distinct CDR3 sequences, roughly 95% seen once; the top ten hold 0.1%. Sequencing used CD4+ T cells from PBMCs. These receptor sequences come from a human donor with Susac syndrome. CDR3s include the opening cysteine and the closing phenylalanine or tryptophan. The D gene is left open where the match is weak.

.,TRBV12-3/TRBV12-4,CASSPSPSGYTF
TRBD2,TRBV10-1,CASTPLAGGPQYF
TRBD1,TRBV28,CASSLSGTDQETQYF
TRBD2,TRBV30,CAWSSGRAAKTQYF
.,TRBV6-4,CASSSVASTDTQYF
.,TRBV10-2,CASSDGQGRSGYTF
.,TRBV29-1,CSVGGPANTGELFF
.,TRBV20-1,CSARGLTTSDTQYF
.,TRBV5-4,CASSLGRLNLGTDTQYF
TRBD1,TRBV6-5,CASSSTGGLNYGYTF
.,TRBV5-5,CASSLATGRDGYTF
.,TRBV7-9,CASSLMGGMTSEQFF
TRBD1,TRBV29-1,CSVEGGQGRVYGYTF
.,TRBV2,CASTRTATNEKLFF
TRBD2,TRBV30,CAWSSSGNTDTQYF
.,TRBV29-1,CSSAGVQRGSEAFF